The 30 T cell receptor beta chains presented below share a single source sample, sequenced in a study of beta chain features in type 1 diabetes (dated by TCRdb to between 2018 and 2020). The library came from the immunoSEQ multiplex PCR assay. The entire amount of isolated RNA was reverse transcribed using the High Capacity cDNA Reverse Transcription Kit, so the sequenced TCRB transcripts were expressed ones. Imported from immuneACCESS, the table was reduced by TCRdb to in-frame sequences with V and J called. These copies leave out some clones; in studies compared against another copy, an unresolved V gene accounts for under half, and the cause of the remainder is not known. This sample is represented by 680,000 or so clones; about 14% of them were singletons. Roughly 0.098% of the sample is in the top ten clones. Material for sequencing was naive CD4+ T cells from blood. The sample's cell subset or site label is to be understood as: true naive CD4+ T cells. These receptors all stem from a man aged 18 to 30 in good health.

The chain joins TRBV5-4 to TRBJ2-7; D might be TRBD2 (5 bases). Germline V gene data show CDR1 as SGHNT and CDR2 as YYREEE (reference sequence). The CDR3 runs to 14 residues. V was shortened by 0 bases and J by 6 bases, with 13 bases between the two germline ends. This chain's CDR3 is CASSLGGRQAEQYF. In DNA form, the CDR3 reads TGTGCCAGCAGCTTGGGCGGGCGGCAGGCCGAGCAGTACTTC.

This chain connects TRBV19 to TRBJ2-7; D assignment may be TRBD1 or TRBD2 (5 bases each). The germline CDR1 and CDR2 sequences are LNHDA and SQIVND (reference sequence). The CDR3 has 14 residues. The V end was cut by 2 bases, the J end by 2 bases, with 10 bases between. CDR3 sequence: CASSIPGRTYEQYF. In DNA, the CDR3 is TGTGCCAGTAGTATACCGGGACGGACCTACGAGCAGTACTTC.

A word on this clone: The DNA is omitted, as the CDR3 cannot be located on it reliably, and the CDR3 follows TCRdb's listing. This sequence joins TRBV19 and TRBJ1-5. The CDR3 adds up to 13 amino acids, both ends counted. From germline, CDR1 is LNHDA and CDR2 SQIVND (reference sequence). This CDR3 is CASTSETNQPQHF.

V and J are TRBV29-1 and TRBJ2-3, with 11 bases aligning to TRBD1. This CDR3 contains 14 residues. Germline CDR1 is SQVTM and CDR2 is ANQGSEA. After removal of 4 bases from V and 4 bases from J, the junction contained 4 bases not matched to a gene. The CDR3: CSVGKGQGADTQYF. The DNA for the CDR3 is TGCAGCGTTGGGAAGGGACAGGGGGCAGATACGCAGTATTTT.

The chain recombines TRBV28 with TRBJ2-2; 7 bases map to TRBD1. V was pared by 6 bases and J by 4 bases, with 8 bases of the junction left unmatched. The CDR3 sequence is 15 residues long. Germline V lookup: CDR1 MDHEN, CDR2 SYDVKM. The CDR3 loop reads CASRDHRGRTGELFF. CDR3 in DNA: TGTGCCAGCAGGGATCACAGGGGACGCACCGGGGAGCTGTTTTTT.

The chain employs TRBV28 and TRBJ2-7; no clear D gene. CDR1 is MDHEN and CDR2 is SYDVKM in the germline V gene. The CDR3 is made up of 15 amino acids. Trimming stripped 7 bases from V and 3 bases from J, with 19 bases between. CDR3 coding DNA: TGTGCCAGCAACAGACCCCGGGCCTCTATCTACGAGCAGTACTTC. Encoded protein: CASNRPRASIYEQYF.

The rearrangement links TRBV6-5 to TRBJ2-7; 9 nucleotides agree with TRBD1. This CDR3 spans 15 amino acids. The V and J ends lost 0 bases and 2 bases, in that order; junction bases with no gene match: 2. Germline V gene sequence: CDR1 MNHEY, CDR2 SVGAGI. CDR3 sequence (DNA): TGTGCCAGCAGTTACTCGGACAGGGGTCCCTACGAGCAGTACTTC. This encodes CASSYSDRGPYEQYF.

V gene TRBV11-1 combines with J gene TRBJ2-7, with D maybe TRBD1 (6 bases). The CDR3 runs to 15 residues. Germline-derived CDR1 and CDR2 are SGHAT and FQDESV (reference sequence). The V and J ends lost 1 base and 2 bases respectively, with 12 bases between them. The CDR3 loop is CASSLEQGGTYEQYF. The CDR3 DNA reads as TGTGCCAGCAGCTTAGAACAGGGTGGAACCTACGAGCAGTACTTC.

This chain joins TRBV28 and TRBJ2-7; no clear D. The V and J ends lost 7 bases and 0 bases respectively, with 16 bases between them. The CDR3 loop spans 15 amino acids. CDR1 and CDR2 from the germline V gene are MDHEN and SYDVKM. The CDR3 protein is CASIDGAQNSYEQYF. In nucleotides, the CDR3 is TGTGCCAGCATCGACGGCGCGCAGAACTCCTACGAGCAGTACTTC.

The CDR3 bases are TGTGCCAGCAGCCCCGACCCGGGTATCCCTGAAGCTTTCTTT. Its protein product is CASSPDPGIPEAFF. The genes are TRBV5-4 and TRBJ1-1; D ambiguous. The CDR3 covers 14 residues. CDR1 is SGHNT and CDR2 is YYREEE in the germline V gene (reference sequence). V was clipped by 4 bases and J by 6 bases, with 16 bases between them.

V and J are TRBV29-1 and TRBJ2-3; the match to TRBD2 covers 8 bases. The CDR3 is 15 residues long. Looked up from germline, CDR1 is SQVTM and CDR2 is ANQGSEA. Unmatched junction bases numbered 10, after V lost 3 bases and J lost 5 bases. Here the CDR3 reads CSVEISGKRRDTQYF. CDR3 coding DNA: TGCAGCGTTGAGATTAGCGGGAAGAGGCGAGATACGCAGTATTTT.

CDR3 region: CASSYVARPNYGYTF. Here the CDR3 DNA reads TGTGCCAGCAGTTACGTGGCCAGGCCTAACTATGGCTACACCTTC. The chain combines TRBV6-5 with TRBJ1-2; D is uncertain. CDR3 length: 15 residues. The germline V and J ends were trimmed by 2 bases and 0 bases, with 10 bases remaining between them. Per germline, CDR1 MNHEY and CDR2 SVGAGI.

The J gene is TRBJ2-1, the V gene TRBV5-6, with 7 bases aligning to TRBD2. The CDR3 is 17 amino acids. The germline CDR1 and CDR2 sequences are SGHDT and YYEEEE. Trimming removed 1 base from V and 0 bases from J; junction bases left unmatched: 7. DNA of the CDR3: TGTGCCAGCAGCTTGTCTAGCGGCACGATCTCCTACAATGAGCAGTTCTTC. Its protein is CASSLSSGTISYNEQFF.

This clone has just a few counts. The rearrangement links TRBV11-2 to TRBJ2-1; D is perhaps TRBD2 (5 bases). Germline V gene data show CDR1 as SGHAT and CDR2 as FQNNGV. The ends were cut back, 2 bases at V and 7 bases at J, with 21 bases in the middle. This CDR3 has 17 amino acids. CDR3 DNA: TGTGCCAGCAGCTTACCACTATTTCAGAGGGTTACGAATGAGCAGTTCTTC. Protein product: CASSLPLFQRVTNEQFF.

This clone was detected a few times. CDR3 in DNA: TGCGCCAGCAGCCTAAGGATGCTGGGGGAGGGGAGCAAAAACATTCAGTACTTC. Its protein product is CASSLRMLGEGSKNIQYF. The chain recombines TRBV4-1 with TRBJ2-4; TRBD2 matches 7 bases. Germline values: CDR1 MGHRA, CDR2 YSYEKL. Losses at the gene ends were 4 bases for V and 3 bases for J; bases not matched to a gene: 15. There are 18 residues in the CDR3.

This clone has more than one count but fewer than ten. The V gene is TRBV28, the J gene TRBJ1-4, with D hard to call. In germline, CDR1 is MDHEN, CDR2 SYDVKM. V was clipped by 8 bases and J by 9 bases, with 10 bases between them. The CDR3 sequence is 11 residues long. CDR3 in amino acids: CASGESQKLFF. The CDR3 bases are TGTGCCAGCGGCGAGAGCCAAAAACTGTTTTTT.

This clone was seen more than once but under ten times. This chain connects TRBV13 to TRBJ2-3, with 8 bases aligning to TRBD1. Germline V lookup: CDR1 PRHDT, CDR2 FYEKMQ (reference sequence). Germline trimming cut 5 bases from V and 6 bases from J; bases unmatched to any gene: 10. The CDR3 consists of 15 residues. Here the CDR3 reads CASSPRTGRSDTQYF. The CDR3 DNA reads TGTGCCAGCAGCCCGAGGACAGGGAGGTCCGATACGCAGTATTTT.

This chain joins TRBV4-1 and TRBJ2-3, with 7 bases that match TRBD2. V lost 4 bases to trimming and J lost 3 bases; unmatched junction nucleotides: 7. The CDR3 extends over 15 amino acids. Germline values: CDR1 MGHRA, CDR2 YSYEKL. CDR3 bases: TGCGCCAGCAGCCCGCGGGAGTTGCGAACAGATACGCAGTATTTT. This sequence encodes CASSPRELRTDTQYF.

This clone turned up a few times. The V call is TRBV6-5, the J call TRBJ1-1, with 8 positions matching TRBD1. CDR3 length: 14 residues. With 0 bases clipped from V and 7 bases from J, the junction kept 4 bases outside the gene matches. Germline V lookup: CDR1 MNHEY, CDR2 SVGAGI. Here the CDR3 reads CASSYSRDRYEAFF. The CDR3 region has the DNA TGTGCCAGCAGTTACTCCCGGGACAGGTATGAAGCTTTCTTT.

The chain combines TRBV4-1 with TRBJ1-2, with TRBD1 identical over 8 bases. The CDR3 sequence is 15 residues long. Germline CDR1 and CDR2: MGHRA and YSYEKL. V trimming: 6 bases; J trimming: 6 bases; junction bases outside the gene matches: 12. CDR3 DNA: TGCGCCAGCAGACCTACAGGGGGTTGGAGGAATGGCTACACCTTC. This sequence encodes CASRPTGGWRNGYTF.

This clone was found a few times. The chain combines TRBV28 with TRBJ2-7; unclear D gene. Trimming took off 2 bases at V and 3 bases at J, with 5 bases between the two ends. The CDR3 loop spans 12 amino acids. CDR1 MDHEN and CDR2 SYDVKM come from the germline V gene. CDR3 DNA: TGTGCCAGCAGTTTAGAAGACTACGAGCAGTACTTC. As protein: CASSLEDYEQYF.

In nucleotides, the CDR3 is TGCGCCAGCAGCCAAGAGTGGGCCAACACTGAAGCTTTCTTT. Protein sequence: CASSQEWANTEAFF. The chain uses TRBV4-3 and TRBJ1-1; D unresolved. This CDR3 is 14 amino acids long. In germline, CDR1 is LGHNA, CDR2 YSLEER. V was pared by 0 bases and J by 2 bases, with 7 bases between.

CDR3 coding DNA: TGTGCCAGCAGCTTAATCCGACTAGCGGCCACAGATACGCAGTATTTT. It specifies CASSLIRLAATDTQYF. The genes are TRBV7-8 and TRBJ2-3, with TRBD2 identical over 9 bases. The CDR3 has 16 amino acids. The germline V gene has CDR1 SGHVS and CDR2 FQNEAQ. V dropped 2 bases and J dropped 2; count of bases not matched to a gene: 5.

This clone occurred a few times. The chain couples TRBV5-1 to TRBJ2-4, with TRBD1 identical over 7 bases. The germline CDR1 and CDR2 sequences are SGHRS and YFSETQ. V was clipped by 0 bases and J by 6 bases; unmatched bases: 9. The CDR3 runs to 16 residues. The CDR3 loop is CASSLASRAGGNIQYF. CDR3 nucleotide sequence: TGCGCCAGCAGCTTGGCCTCACGGGCAGGGGGAAACATTCAGTACTTC.

In this sample, this clone turned up a few times. The V call is TRBV20-1, the J call TRBJ2-1, with a weak D call TRBD1 (6 bases). In germline, CDR1 is DFQATT, CDR2 SNEGSKA (reference sequence). The germline V and J ends were trimmed by 6 bases and 8 bases, with 8 bases remaining between them. The length of the CDR3 is 10 residues. The CDR3 nucleotides read TGCAGTGCCAAGGGGGATGAGCAGTTCTTC. Encoded protein: CSAKGDEQFF.

This clone was recorded a few times. V gene TRBV5-8 combines with J gene TRBJ2-1; possibly TRBD1 for D (6 bases). Germline V gene data show CDR1 as SGHTS and CDR2 as YDEGEE. Trimming took off 0 bases at V and 5 bases at J, with 6 bases between the two ends. This CDR3 spans 13 amino acids. The CDR3 sequence: CASSLDRDNEQFF. DNA for the CDR3: TGTGCCAGCAGCTTGGACAGGGACAATGAGCAGTTCTTC.

This clone has more than one count but fewer than ten. The chain joins TRBV19 to TRBJ2-3; 9 nucleotides line up with TRBD1. Germline V gene lookup returns CDR1 LNHDA and CDR2 SQIVND (reference sequence). Trimming took 5 bases from V and 7 from J; bases not matched to a gene: 10. The CDR3 is made up of 15 amino acids. CDR3 region: CASSLRTGDGYTQYF. The CDR3 region has the DNA TGTGCCAGTAGTCTCCGGACAGGGGACGGTTATACGCAGTATTTT.

This sequence joins TRBV4-2 and TRBJ2-3; D is ambiguous. V lost 2 bases to trimming and J lost 2 bases, with 2 bases between them. Germline CDR1 reads LGHNA; CDR2 reads YNFKEQ. The CDR3 extends over 12 amino acids. The CDR3 bases are TGTGCCAGCAGCCAAAACACAGATACGCAGTATTTT. As protein: CASSQNTDTQYF.

The gene calls are TRBV2 and TRBJ1-2; no clear D. CDR1 and CDR2 from the germline V gene are SNHLY and FYNNEI. This CDR3 has 11 residues. V was shortened by 10 bases and J by 1 base, with 7 bases between the two germline ends. The CDR3 protein is CATVGNYGYTF. The CDR3 DNA sequence: TGTGCCACGGTGGGTAACTATGGCTACACCTTC. The entire variable domain, with the rest obtained from reference TRBV2 and TRBJ1-2, is as follows: EPEVTQTPSHQVTQMGQEVILRCVPISNHLYFYWYRQILGQKVEFLVSFYNNEISEKSEIFDDQFSVERPDGSNFTLKIRSTKLEDSAMYFCATVGNYGYTFGSGTRLTVV.

This clone was seen more than once but under ten times. The chain has TRBV7-2 and TRBJ2-6; 9 nucleotides line up with TRBD1. The J segment lost 0 bases and the V segment lost 4 bases, leaving 7 bases of the junction unmatched. The CDR3 extends over 18 amino acids. Germline loops: CDR1 SGHTA, CDR2 FQGNSA. CDR3 residues: CASSSTDRGGSGANVLTF. CDR3 nucleotide sequence: TGTGCCAGCAGCTCGACGGACAGGGGAGGCTCTGGGGCCAACGTCCTGACTTTC.